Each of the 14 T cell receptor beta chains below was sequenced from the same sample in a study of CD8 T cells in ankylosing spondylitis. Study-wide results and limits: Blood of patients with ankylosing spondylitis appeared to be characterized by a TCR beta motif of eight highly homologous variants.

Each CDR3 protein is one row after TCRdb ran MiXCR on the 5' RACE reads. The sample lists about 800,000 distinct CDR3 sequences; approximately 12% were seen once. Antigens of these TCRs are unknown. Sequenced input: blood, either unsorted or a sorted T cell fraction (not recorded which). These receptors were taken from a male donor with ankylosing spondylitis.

This chain's CDR3 is CASSLWPVIAGGNTIYF. The DNA for the CDR3 is TGCGCCAGCAGCTTGTGGCCAGTAATCGCGGGAGGAAACACCATATATTTT. V is TRBV5-1 and J is TRBJ1-3; D remains unclear. The CDR3 totals 17 residues. Germline assignment: CDR1 SGHRS and CDR2 YFSETQ. Trimming took 1 base from V and 4 from J, leaving 18 bases between them. Together with reference TRBV5-1 and TRBJ1-3, the CDR3 gives the full variable domain: KAGVTQTPRYLIKTRGQQVTLSCSPISGHRSVSWYQQTPGQGLQFLFEYFSETQRNKGNFPGRFSGRQFSNSRSEMNVSTLELGDSALYLCASSLWPVIAGGNTIYFGEGSWLTVV.

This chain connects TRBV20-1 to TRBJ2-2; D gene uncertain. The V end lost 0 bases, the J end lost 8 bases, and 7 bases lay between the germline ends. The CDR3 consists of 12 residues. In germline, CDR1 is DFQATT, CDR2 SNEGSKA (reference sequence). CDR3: CSARDLMGELFF. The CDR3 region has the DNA TGCAGTGCTAGAGATCTTATGGGGGAGCTGTTTTTT.

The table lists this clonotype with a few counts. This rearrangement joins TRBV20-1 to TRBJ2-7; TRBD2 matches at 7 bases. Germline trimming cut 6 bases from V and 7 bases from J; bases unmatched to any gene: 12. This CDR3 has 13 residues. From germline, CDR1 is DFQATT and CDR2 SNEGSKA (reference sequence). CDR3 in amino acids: CSARRGRAGEQYF. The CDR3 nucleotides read TGCAGTGCCAGACGGGGGAGGGCGGGTGAGCAGTACTTC.

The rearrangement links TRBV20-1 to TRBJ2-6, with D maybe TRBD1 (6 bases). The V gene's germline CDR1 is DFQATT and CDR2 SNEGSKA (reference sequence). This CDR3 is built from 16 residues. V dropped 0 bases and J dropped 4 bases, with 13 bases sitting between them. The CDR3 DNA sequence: TGCAGTGCTAGAGATATACAGGGAACCGGGGCCAACGTCCTGACTTTC. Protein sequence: CSARDIQGTGANVLTF.

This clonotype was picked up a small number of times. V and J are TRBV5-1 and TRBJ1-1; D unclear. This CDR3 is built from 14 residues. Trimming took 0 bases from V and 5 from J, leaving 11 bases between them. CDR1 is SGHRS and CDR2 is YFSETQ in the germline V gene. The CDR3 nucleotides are TGCGCCAGCAGCTTGGACGGCTTAGGGACTGAAGCTTTCTTT. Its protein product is CASSLDGLGTEAFF.

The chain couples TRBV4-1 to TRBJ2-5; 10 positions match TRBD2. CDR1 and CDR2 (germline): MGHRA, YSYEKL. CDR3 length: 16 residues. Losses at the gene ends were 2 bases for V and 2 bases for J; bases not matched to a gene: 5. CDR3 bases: TGCGCCAGCAGCCAACTCCAACTAGCGGGGCAAGAGACCCAGTACTTC. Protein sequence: CASSQLQLAGQETQYF.

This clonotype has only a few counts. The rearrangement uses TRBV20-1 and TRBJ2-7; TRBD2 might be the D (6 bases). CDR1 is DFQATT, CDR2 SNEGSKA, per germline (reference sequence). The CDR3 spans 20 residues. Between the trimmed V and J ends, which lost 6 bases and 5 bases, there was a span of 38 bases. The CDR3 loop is CSARRGAGTPGGSVHDEQYF. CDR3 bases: TGCAGTGCGAGGCGGGGCGCGGGCACACCCGGCGGGTCCGTTCATGACGAGCAGTACTTC.

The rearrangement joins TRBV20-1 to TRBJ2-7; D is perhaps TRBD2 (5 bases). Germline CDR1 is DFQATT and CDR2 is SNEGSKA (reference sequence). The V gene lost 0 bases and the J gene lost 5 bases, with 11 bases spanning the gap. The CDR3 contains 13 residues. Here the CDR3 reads CSARDLRVHEQYF. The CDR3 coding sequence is TGCAGTGCTAGAGATTTGCGGGTCCACGAGCAGTACTTC.

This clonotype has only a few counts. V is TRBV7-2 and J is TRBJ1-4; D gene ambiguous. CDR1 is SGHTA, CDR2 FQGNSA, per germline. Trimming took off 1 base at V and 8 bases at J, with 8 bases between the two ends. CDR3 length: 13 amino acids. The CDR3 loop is CASSLVAMEKLFF. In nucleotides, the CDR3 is TGTGCCAGCAGCTTAGTAGCAATGGAAAAACTGTTTTTT. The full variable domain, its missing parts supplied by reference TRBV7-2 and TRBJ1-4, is GAGVSQSPSNKVTEKGKDVELRCDPISGHTALYWYRQSLGQGLEFLIYFQGNSAPDKSGLPSDRFSAERTGGSVSTLTIQRTQQEDSAVYLCASSLVAMEKLFFGSGTQLSVL.

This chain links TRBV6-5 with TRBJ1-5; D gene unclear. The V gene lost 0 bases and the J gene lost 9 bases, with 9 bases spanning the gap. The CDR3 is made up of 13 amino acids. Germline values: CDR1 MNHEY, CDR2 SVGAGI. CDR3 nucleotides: TGTGCCAGCAGTTACTCGAGATGGGGGCCCCAGCATTTT. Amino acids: CASSYSRWGPQHF.

The CDR3 DNA sequence: TGCGCCAGCAGCTATGGGGCCGGGGTGAACACTGAAGCTTTCTTT. Protein product: CASSYGAGVNTEAFF. The rearrangement links TRBV5-1 to TRBJ1-1; possible D gene TRBD1, 5 bases. CDR1 is SGHRS and CDR2 is YFSETQ in the germline V gene. CDR3 length: 15 residues. The V and J ends lost 3 bases and 0 bases respectively, with 12 bases between them.

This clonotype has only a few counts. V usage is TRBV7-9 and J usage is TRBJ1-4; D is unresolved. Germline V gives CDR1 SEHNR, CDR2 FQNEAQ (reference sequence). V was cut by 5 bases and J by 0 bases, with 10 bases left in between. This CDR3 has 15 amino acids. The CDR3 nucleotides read TGTGCCAGCAGCCCCACCTCGGCAACTAATGAAAAACTGTTTTTT. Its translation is CASSPTSATNEKLFF.

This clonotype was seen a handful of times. This chain's CDR3 is CASSRDRVGQPQHF. In DNA form, the CDR3 reads TGTGCCAGCAGCAGGGACAGGGTAGGTCAGCCCCAGCATTTT. V gene TRBV27 combines with J gene TRBJ1-5; 9 bases map to TRBD1. After removal of 6 bases from V and 6 bases from J, the junction contained 6 bases not matched to a gene. Per the germline V gene, CDR1 is MNHEY and CDR2 is SMNVEV (reference sequence). The CDR3 loop spans 14 amino acids.

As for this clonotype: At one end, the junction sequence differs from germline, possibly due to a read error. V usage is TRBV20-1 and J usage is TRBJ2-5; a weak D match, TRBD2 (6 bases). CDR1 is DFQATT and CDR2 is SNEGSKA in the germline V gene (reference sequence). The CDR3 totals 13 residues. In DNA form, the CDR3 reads TGCAGTGCCAGAGGGATGGGGGGAGAGAACCAGTACTTC. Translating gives CSARGMGGENQYF.